This is a list of T cell receptor beta chains from one sample in a study of blood T cells in healthy people across ages. TCRdb reprocessed the 5' RACE reads via MiXCR and lists one record per CDR3 protein. The profile shows 850,000 to 950,000 distinct CDR3 sequences, under 30% of them singletons. Sequenced material: blood. These receptors were obtained from a woman of 80 years or more in good health. CDR3s include the opening cysteine and the closing phenylalanine or tryptophan. Fields, in order: V gene, clone size, CDR3 length, CDR3 protein. Clone size is not always given. Where it is, it says once, few, many or a class for expanded clones.

TRBV7-2	-	16	CASSPGQGGGGTEAFF
TRBV7-2	many	16	CASSLVEAGVSGTQYF
TRBV12-3/TRBV12-4	-	16	CASSLGKSTAPNEQFF
TRBV6-1	few	15	CASSELRTVGQPQHF
TRBV15	-	14	CATTRTGGGQPQHF
TRBV11-3	-	12	CASSPLMGGQFF
TRBV20-1	many	12	CSASFGVETQYF
TRBV20-1	many	14	CSARVRGLAETQYF
TRBV20-1	-	11	CSARTREGYTF
TRBV27	-	14	CAGSPHRMSGELFF
TRBV7-9	many	13	CASSLGAGNEQFF
TRBV28	-	15	CASSSGIGGGYGYTF
TRBV7-2	-	15	CASLKGGANTGELFF
TRBV20-1	-	16	CSARDSGTGRTGELFF
TRBV12-3/TRBV12-4	once	13	CASSLVKADMQYF
TRBV6-1	many	15	CASSEQTLPTNEQFF
TRBV3-1	few	17	CASSQRRPGLAVDEQFF
TRBV2	few	15	CASSATAKVYNEQFF
TRBV7-9	-	13	CASRYREVSPLHF
TRBV7-9	-	15	CASSLALAGWNEQFF
TRBV5-1	-	14	CASSLGWEGEKLFF
TRBV20-1	-	17	CSARDPSGSSSLYEQYF